This T cell receptor (beta chain) was sequenced during a study of blood T cell repertoires in COVID-19 (dated by TCRdb to the early 2020s). At the level of the whole study: Collaborator samples came from the United States, Italy and Spain and covered acute and convalescent phases of COVID-19. The material from the prospective study consisted of cDNA or gDNA derived from T cells, B-cell-depleted T cells, or PBMCs. Deeply sampled blood TCRbeta repertoires from subjects exposed to, actively infected with, or recovered from COVID-19 were included in the dataset. The repertoires were released in a freely available public database meant as a resource for research on the immune response to SARS-CoV-2. Samples were obtained from the ongoing ImmuneRACE study (first 160 participants) and from about 1,300 subjects provided by 6 global collaborators. The sample metadata nearly always contained a de-identified subject ID, COVID-19 status, age in years and sex. Where available, HLA class I and class II types were taken from metadata supplied by the sample provider and were not determined by assay-based typing. What the study reported, not specific to this receptor: Clinical and demographic metadata were provided uncurated, with the amount varying by source and participant.

The collaborating institutions used their own protocols to collect whole blood in K2EDTA tubes. For TCRbeta analysis, collaborators shipped samples in one of three forms: frozen whole blood, isolated PBMCs, or DNA extracted from either of those sample types. Regarding this clone: Its antigen is still unknown. It has no much larger one-base neighbor in the sample; base qualities were not kept.

As encoded in the germline V gene (reference sequence), CDR1 is SGHNT while CDR2 is YYREEE. Trimming accounts for 3 bases at V and 8 bases at J, while the number of junction bases matched to no gene is 6. The CDR3 spans 15 residues, from the cysteine through the phenylalanine. The retained sequence is limited to the CDR3, 45 bases, with the frame set at the first base. The immunoSEQ Assay, a bias-controlled multiplex PCR, was used to amplify TCRbeta CDR3 regions from genomic DNA. For the original study's pipeline: The number of nucleated cells in each sample was estimated from the amplification of reference gene primers within the assay. Sequence reads were collapsed and filtered to measure the absolute abundance of every unique TCRbeta CDR3 rearrangement. Productive Simpson clonality was computed per sample as the square root of Simpson's diversity index over productive rearrangements. In its TCRdb copy, this immuneACCESS table keeps in-frame sequences only and misses some clones. Where compared with another copy, unresolved V genes explain less than half of these, and the others have no known cause. V and J calls and clone size are given by that table; D and trimming were obtained from the DNA. A total of 30,000 to 45,000 clones appear in this sample, more than 70% of them only once. The ten largest clones represent 25% to 35% of the sample.

Sequencing was carried out using peripheral blood. This TCR was recovered from a man aged 55 to 69 with acute or convalescent COVID-19. The rearranged segments are TRBV5-4 and TRBJ2-3; 13 bases in the middle match TRBD2. This receptor carries the CDR3 CASSSGLAGAGTQYF. Read as DNA, the sequence is TGTGCCAGCAGCTCCGGACTAGCGGGAGCCGGTACGCAGTATTTT. The entire variable domain, with the stretches around the CDR3 drawn from the reference TRBV5-4 and TRBJ2-3 proteins, is ETGVTQSPTHLIKTRGQQVTLRCSSQSGHNTVSWYQQALGQGPQFIFQYYREEENGRGNFPPRFSGLQFPNYSSELNVNALELDDSALYLCASSSGLAGAGTQYFGPGTRLTVL.